This T cell receptor beta chain was observed in a study of T cell responses to AZD1222 COVID-19 vaccine. Profiling relied on immunoSEQ multiplex PCR, and the TCRdb table lists in-frame clones only, not all of them. Seen here are 45,000 to 55,000 clones, roughly four fifths observed once, and the top ten hold more than 8.5%. Trimming removed 4 bases from V and 4 bases from J, with 19 bases in between. Looked up from germline, CDR1 is SQVTM and CDR2 is ANQGSEA. This CDR3 is built from 15 residues. The TCR originated in an adult in good health. The specimen was peripheral blood, collected on day 0 of AZD1222 vaccination. The chain uses TRBV29-1 and TRBJ1-2; D is undetermined. CDR3 sequence reads: CSVGDRGGRGYGYTF. Here the CDR3 DNA reads TGCAGCGTTGGCGACCGAGGTGGCCGGGGCTATGGCTACACCTTC.